This TCR beta chain was sequenced in a study of blood T cell repertoires in COVID-19. Germline CDR1 reads SQVTM; CDR2 reads ANQGSEA. Trimming removed 3 bases from V and 0 bases from J, with 10 bases in between. The CDR3 consists of 14 residues. Among Cohort 3 donors, those recovered had two negative PCRs, clearance, or symptom resolution. As originally analysed: Estimated nucleated cell counts came from reference gene primer amplification. Clones were read by immunoSEQ multiplex PCR, and TCRdb kept only the in-frame ones, dropping some. The V and J calls and clone size are taken from that table; D and trimming were inferred from the DNA. This table has about 200,000 clones, 80% to 90% appearing once.

The chain uses TRBV29-1 and TRBJ2-3; D might be TRBD2 (6 bases). The TCR comes from a middle-aged man who had recovered from COVID-19. The sequenced sample consisted of PBMCs or T cells enriched from blood (not recorded which). CDR3 sequence reads: CSVDSGLSTDTQYF. The DNA of the CDR3 is TGCAGCGTTGACAGCGGGCTTAGCACAGATACGCAGTATTTT.